A single sample is the source of the 29 T cell receptor beta chains below, sequenced in a study of cytomegalovirus exposure and HLA in healthy donors. Researchers ran the PCR with 60 Vbeta and 13 Jbeta primers. Sequencing used immunoSEQ multiplex PCR; TCRdb keeps in-frame clones, though not all of them. The data show about 190,000 clones, approximately 80% seen once. Sequencing was done on a sample of PBMCs. The receptors derive from a woman in her 30s in good health and CMV-seropositive.

The chain employs TRBV15 and TRBJ1-6, with no clear D. The V end lost 11 bases, the J end lost 18 bases, and 11 bases lay between the germline ends. Per germline, CDR1 LNHNV and CDR2 YYDKDF (reference sequence). This CDR3 has 8 residues. The chain's CDR3 is CAVREDHF. CDR3 coding DNA: TGTGCCGTTCGGGAGGACCACTTT.

The chain employs TRBV11-2 and TRBJ2-2; D is possibly TRBD2 (5 bases). V lost 1 base and J lost 3, with 6 bases in between. The CDR3 spans 14 residues. Germline V CDR1 and CDR2: SGHAT, FQNNGV. The CDR3 spells CASSLGGDTGELFF. CDR3 bases: TGTGCCAGCAGCTTAGGGGGAGACACCGGGGAGCTGTTTTTT.

The rearrangement joins TRBV4-1 to TRBJ2-1; D remains ambiguous. CDR3 length: 12 residues. Germline CDR1 MGHRA, CDR2 YSYEKL. V lost 1 base and J 10 bases, leaving 8 bases between the germline ends. The CDR3 spells CASSQGRPEQFF. The CDR3 DNA reads as TGCGCCAGCAGCCAAGGCAGGCCAGAGCAGTTCTTC.

The chain employs TRBV7-3 and TRBJ1-1; D possibly corresponds to TRBD1 (5 bases). This CDR3 region has 14 residues. V lost 7 bases and J lost 8, with 20 bases in between. The germline gives CDR1 SGHTA, CDR2 FQGTGA. This chain's CDR3 is CASKTRAYHAEAFF. CDR3 in DNA: TGTGCCAGCAAGACCAGGGCTTACCACGCAGAAGCTTTCTTT.

This clone was seen a single time. This chain uses TRBV6-1 with TRBJ2-5, with TRBD1 matching over 7 bases. The germline V gene has CDR1 MNHNS and CDR2 SASEGT. V was clipped by 6 bases and J by 1 base; unmatched bases: 5. This CDR3 spans 14 amino acids. CDR3 loop: CASSLDRVQETQYF. As DNA, the CDR3 is TGTGCCAGCAGCCTCGACAGGGTCCAAGAGACCCAGTACTTC.

This sequence joins TRBV5-4 and TRBJ2-3; the match to TRBD1 covers 7 bases. Trimming at V came to 4 bases and at J to 5 bases, leaving 7 bases not matched to a gene. The germline gives CDR1 SGHNT, CDR2 YYREEE (reference sequence). CDR3 length equals 14 residues. The CDR3 DNA is TGTGCCAGCAGCAAAGGACAGGTTGAAGATACGCAGTATTTT. It yields the protein CASSKGQVEDTQYF.

This chain links TRBV6-5 with TRBJ2-7; D is possibly TRBD1 (6 bases). Trimming pared 4 bases from V and 0 bases from J, leaving 10 bases between. The CDR3 is 14 amino acids. Germline V gives CDR1 MNHEY, CDR2 SVGAGI. CDR3 DNA: TGTGCCAGCAGTTCCTTGACAGGCTCCTACGAGCAGTACTTC. The encoded protein is CASSSLTGSYEQYF.

The chain carries TRBV7-6 and TRBJ2-5, with 9 bases lining up with TRBD2. CDR3 size: 15 residues. Per the germline V gene, CDR1 is SGHVS and CDR2 is FNYEAQ. The V gene end was trimmed by 3 bases and the J gene end by 1 base; junction bases not matched to a gene: 3. The CDR3 DNA reads as TGTGCCAGCAGCTTTGTGGGACTAGCCCAAGAGACCCAGTACTTC. It codes for CASSFVGLAQETQYF.

This rearrangement joins TRBV13 to TRBJ2-7, with a tentative D call TRBD1 (6 bases). Germline values: CDR1 PRHDT, CDR2 FYEKMQ (reference sequence). V lost 3 bases and J 1 base, leaving 7 bases between the germline ends. The CDR3 runs 13 residues. As DNA, the CDR3 is TGTGCCAGCAGCTTGACAGGATCCTACGAGCAGTACTTC. This translates into CASSLTGSYEQYF.

This chain uses TRBV7-2 with TRBJ1-2; 7 bases are a match to TRBD1. Germline CDR1 is SGHTA and CDR2 is FQGNSA. This CDR3 contains 15 residues. After removal of 1 base from V and 4 bases from J, the junction contained 6 bases not matched to a gene. The CDR3 sequence: CASSLGGGGVYGYTF. The CDR3 coding sequence is TGTGCCAGCAGCTTAGGAGGGGGCGGGGTCTATGGCTACACCTTC.

This clone was observed once. V is TRBV18 and J is TRBJ1-2, with 9 nucleotides matching TRBD1. Germline CDR1 is KGHSH and CDR2 is LQKENI. V lost 6 bases to trimming and J lost 4 bases; unmatched junction nucleotides: 15. The CDR3 length is 17 residues. The CDR3 sequence: CASSQITGTGKVYGYTF. The CDR3, as DNA: TGTGCCAGCTCCCAAATCACCGGGACAGGGAAAGTCTATGGCTACACCTTC.

The gene calls are TRBV5-1 and TRBJ1-1, with D unresolved. Deletions cut 6 bases from V and 5 bases from J, with 14 bases between. CDR1 SGHRS and CDR2 YFSETQ come from the germline V gene. The CDR3 spans 13 residues. CDR3 coding DNA: TGCGCCAGCATGCAGAACGGAGGGACTGAAGCTTTCTTT. Translation: CASMQNGGTEAFF.

This rearrangement joins TRBV14 to TRBJ1-2; no firm D call. V dropped 5 bases and J dropped 8 bases, with 12 bases sitting between them. Per germline, CDR1 SGHDN and CDR2 FVKESK. The CDR3 contains 12 residues. In DNA, the CDR3 is TGTGCCAGCAGCAATGGTCCCAGGGGCTACACCTTC. Protein: CASSNGPRGYTF.

The gene calls are TRBV2 and TRBJ1-3; D is perhaps TRBD1 (6 bases). Germline lookup yields CDR1 SNHLY and CDR2 FYNNEI. V lost 6 bases, J lost 4 bases, and 16 bases lay in between. The CDR3 consists of 15 residues. The CDR3 DNA is TGTGCCAGCAGCGGGGCCGGCAGGGGAGGAAACACCATATATTTT. Protein sequence: CASSGAGRGGNTIYF.

The chain uses TRBV9 and TRBJ2-2, with 9 bases identical to TRBD1. The CDR3 totals 17 residues. Germline CDR1 and CDR2: SGDLS and YYNGEE. Losses at the gene ends were 0 bases for V and 4 bases for J; bases not matched to a gene: 7. CDR3 region: CASSVERGQGITGELFF. CDR3 sequence (DNA): TGTGCCAGCAGCGTAGAAAGGGGACAGGGTATCACCGGGGAGCTGTTTTTT.

This clone has a single count. This chain uses TRBV7-9 with TRBJ2-2; 10 bases agree with TRBD1. CDR1 and CDR2 from the germline V gene are SEHNR and FQNEAQ (reference sequence). The CDR3 has 18 amino acids. V lost 0 bases, J lost 3 bases, and 7 bases stayed unmatched. The CDR3 DNA reads as TGTGCCAGCAGCTTAGCGCTTCGGGGACAGGGGTACACCGGGGAGCTGTTTTTT. It specifies CASSLALRGQGYTGELFF.

A few counts support this clone. The chain carries TRBV5-4 and TRBJ2-3; D is perhaps TRBD1 (6 bases). Germline loops: CDR1 SGHNT, CDR2 YYREEE (reference sequence). The CDR3 has 15 residues. V was shortened by 4 bases and J by 5 bases, with 17 bases between the two germline ends. The CDR3 coding sequence is TGTGCCAGCAGCCACTACCGGGACACACGAGATACGCAGTATTTT. Residues: CASSHYRDTRDTQYF.

V usage is TRBV5-1 and J usage is TRBJ2-2; TRBD1 aligns across 7 bases. Trimming at V came to 4 bases and at J to 1 base, leaving 4 bases not matched to a gene. Germline V gene data show CDR1 as SGHRS and CDR2 as YFSETQ. This CDR3 has 15 residues. The CDR3 DNA follows: TGCGCCAGCAGCGTACGGGACAGGAACACCGGGGAGCTGTTTTTT. This sequence encodes CASSVRDRNTGELFF. The variable domain in full, with the rest retrieved from reference TRBV5-1 and TRBJ2-2, is KAGVTQTPRYLIKTRGQQVTLSCSPISGHRSVSWYQQTPGQGLQFLFEYFSETQRNKGNFPGRFSGRQFSNSRSEMNVSTLELGDSALYLCASSVRDRNTGELFFGEGSRLTVL.

The CDR3 protein is CASSRDRGGEKLFF. The CDR3 DNA is TGTGCCAGCAGTCGCGACAGGGGAGGGGAAAAACTGTTTTTT. The rearrangement uses TRBV28 and TRBJ1-4, with 8 bases matching TRBD1. Germline lookup yields CDR1 MDHEN and CDR2 SYDVKM. J gave up 8 bases and V 5 bases, and 7 bases lay outside the gene matches. The CDR3 contains 14 residues.

The rearrangement links TRBV5-6 to TRBJ2-5; D is ambiguous. Deletions cut 3 bases from V and 1 base from J, with 7 bases between. From germline, CDR1 is SGHDT and CDR2 YYEEEE. The CDR3 has 13 residues. CDR3 amino acids: CASSYRFQETQYF. The CDR3 region has the DNA TGTGCCAGCAGCTATAGATTCCAAGAGACCCAGTACTTC.

The genes are TRBV5-1 and TRBJ1-1; D is ambiguous. This CDR3 has 17 residues. V lost 7 bases to trimming and J lost 6 bases, with 28 bases between them. Germline CDR1 SGHRS, CDR2 YFSETQ. The CDR3 loop reads CASSRAAHGVPEAEAFF. CDR3 nucleotides: TGCGCCAGCTCGCGGGCAGCCCATGGAGTTCCGGAGGCTGAAGCTTTCTTT.

This CDR3 is CASLQGSGETDTQYF. CDR3 sequence (DNA): TGTGCCAGCCTCCAGGGTAGCGGGGAGACAGATACGCAGTATTTT. The chain couples TRBV2 to TRBJ2-3; 8 nucleotides agree with TRBD2. CDR3 size: 15 residues. Losses at the gene ends were 8 bases for V and 3 bases for J; bases not matched to a gene: 10. Germline V gene sequence: CDR1 SNHLY, CDR2 FYNNEI.

This clone has more than one count but fewer than ten. The J gene is TRBJ2-3, the V gene TRBV7-9, with D perhaps matching TRBD1 (5 bases). Looked up from germline, CDR1 is SEHNR and CDR2 is FQNEAQ (reference sequence). There are 12 residues in the CDR3. The V end was cut by 10 bases, the J end by 3 bases, with 11 bases between. The CDR3 sequence: CAIHQGTDTQYF. The CDR3 DNA follows: TGTGCCATACATCAGGGTACAGATACGCAGTATTTT.

This clone appeared a few times. The chain joins TRBV6-6 to TRBJ2-1; TRBD2 aligns across 10 bases. Germline assignment: CDR1 MNHNY and CDR2 SVGAGI (reference sequence). V was pared by 8 bases and J by 2 bases, with 3 bases of the junction left unmatched. This CDR3 spans 14 amino acids. For the CDR3, the DNA is TGTGCCAGCCAGCGGGAGGGGGCCTACAATGAGCAGTTCTTC. Protein: CASQREGAYNEQFF.

The CDR3 protein is CASSVGAGNSGNTIYF. The CDR3 DNA reads TGTGCCAGCAGCGTAGGTGCAGGGAACTCTGGAAACACCATATATTTT. The chain combines TRBV9 with TRBJ1-3; D is perhaps TRBD1 (5 bases). The CDR3 is made up of 16 amino acids. The germline V gene encodes CDR1 SGDLS and CDR2 YYNGEE. V lost 0 bases to trimming and J lost 0 bases, with 10 bases between them.

The genes are TRBV5-4 and TRBJ2-3, with D uncertain. This CDR3 has 14 residues. The ends were cut back, 4 bases at V and 2 bases at J, with 11 bases in the middle. Germline V gene sequence: CDR1 SGHNT, CDR2 YYREEE (reference sequence). The CDR3 region has the DNA TGTGCCAGCAGCACCCAGGTACCCACAGATACGCAGTATTTT. Protein: CASSTQVPTDTQYF.

The J gene is TRBJ2-5, the V gene TRBV29-1; D call uncertain. In germline, CDR1 is SQVTM, CDR2 ANQGSEA. Trimming took 4 bases from V and 5 from J, leaving 17 bases between them. The CDR3 is made up of 14 amino acids. CDR3 nucleotide sequence: TGCAGCGTTGCCGCTGACTCAAACGGGGAGACCCAGTACTTC. This encodes CSVAADSNGETQYF.

This chain joins TRBV27 and TRBJ1-6; D perhaps matches TRBD1 (5 bases). This CDR3 spans 13 amino acids. Trimming left V 0 bases short and J 10 bases short, with 7 bases between. Germline CDR1 is MNHEY and CDR2 is SMNVEV (reference sequence). In DNA form, the CDR3 reads TGTGCCAGCAGTTTATCAGGGGTATCACCCCTCCACTTT. Protein sequence: CASSLSGVSPLHF.

This clone was seen only once. The chain couples TRBV5-4 to TRBJ2-7, with 7 bases lining up with TRBD1. The V gene end was trimmed by 4 bases and the J gene end by 2 bases; junction bases not matched to a gene: 9. The CDR3 spans 15 residues. Germline CDR1 reads SGHNT; CDR2 reads YYREEE (reference sequence). This chain's CDR3 is CASSSLRDRPYEQYF. The CDR3 DNA reads TGTGCCAGCAGCAGCCTCCGGGACAGACCCTACGAGCAGTACTTC.